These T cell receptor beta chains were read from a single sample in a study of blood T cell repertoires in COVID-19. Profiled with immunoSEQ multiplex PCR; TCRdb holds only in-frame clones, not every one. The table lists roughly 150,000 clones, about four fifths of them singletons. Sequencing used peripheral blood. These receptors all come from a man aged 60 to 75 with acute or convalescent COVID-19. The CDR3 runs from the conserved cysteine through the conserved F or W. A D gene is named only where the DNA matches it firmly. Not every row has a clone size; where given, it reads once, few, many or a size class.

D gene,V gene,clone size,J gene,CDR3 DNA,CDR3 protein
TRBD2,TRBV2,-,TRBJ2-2,TGTGCCAGCAGCCGAACGGTGACTAGCGTGAACACCGGGGAGCTGTTTTTT,CASSRTVTSVNTGELFF
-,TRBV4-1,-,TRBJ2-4,TGCGCCAGCAGCCAAGTATACCAGGGGCCGGGTGGGGGCAAAAACATTCAGTACTTC,CASSQVYQGPGGGKNIQYF
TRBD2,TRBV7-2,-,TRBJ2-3,TGTGCCAGCAGCCGTAGCGGGGGGTGGACAGATACGCAGTATTTT,CASSRSGGWTDTQYF
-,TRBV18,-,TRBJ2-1,TGTGCCAGCTCACGGGCTGAACAGGTTGAGCAGTTCTTC,CASSRAEQVEQFF
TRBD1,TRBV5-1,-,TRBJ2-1,TGCGCCAGCAGCGGAGGACAGGGCAATGAGCAGTTCTTC,CASSGGQGNEQFF
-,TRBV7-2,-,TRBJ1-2,TGTGCCAGCAGCTTAGTAGACAGTTATGGCTACACCTTC,CASSLVDSYGYTF
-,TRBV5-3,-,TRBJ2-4,TGTGCCAGAAGCCCGAGGGCGCTAGCCAAAAACATTCAGTACTTC,CARSPRALAKNIQYF
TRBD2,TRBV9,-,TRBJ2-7,TGTGCCAGCAGCCCCCGGGGGGGGGAGAGCTCCTACGAGCAGTACTTC,CASSPRGGESSYEQYF
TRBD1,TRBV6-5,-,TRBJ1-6,TGTGCCAGCAGTTACTCTCGGGACAGGGGTAATTCACCCCTCCACTTT,CASSYSRDRGNSPLHF
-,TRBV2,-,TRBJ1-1,TGTGCCAGCATATCCTTGAACACTGAAGCTTTCTTT,CASISLNTEAFF
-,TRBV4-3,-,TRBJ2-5,TGCGCCAGCAGCCAAGCTTGGAGTAGGGGGGAGACCCAGTACTTC,CASSQAWSRGETQYF
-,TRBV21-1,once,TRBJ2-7,TGTGCCAGCAGCAAGGGCCTAGCCCTCTCCTACGAGCAGTACTTC,CASSKGLALSYEQYF
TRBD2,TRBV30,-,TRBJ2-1,TGTGCCTGGAGTGCCCCTCGGACTAGCGGGAGTGGGCCGTCCTACAATGAGCAGTTCTTC,CAWSAPRTSGSGPSYNEQFF
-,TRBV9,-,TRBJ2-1,TGTGCCAGCAGCGTAGGAGCCGCGAATGAGCAGTTCTTC,CASSVGAANEQFF